This T cell receptor beta chain emerged from a study of T cell responses to AZD1222 COVID-19 vaccine. The CDR3 has 15 residues. After removal of 5 bases from V and 3 bases from J, the junction contained 9 bases not matched to a gene. CDR1 is SGHAT, CDR2 FQNNGV, per germline. General study results and limits: When two AZD1222 doses had been given, Spike-specific TCR breadth and depth rose.

This clone was seen just once. Its antigen remains unidentified. Assay used: immunoSEQ multiplex PCR; TCRdb lists only in-frame clones, some missing. The sample records roughly 130,000 clones, 85% to 90% being singletons. The chain combines TRBV11-2 with TRBJ1-2, with 7 bases lining up with TRBD1. Sample: peripheral blood, taken on day 0 of AZD1222 vaccination. The TCR sequence derives from an adult in good health. CDR3 loop: CASSPSYRGDYGYTF. In nucleotides, the CDR3 is TGTGCCAGCAGCCCCTCCTACAGGGGAGACTATGGCTACACCTTC.